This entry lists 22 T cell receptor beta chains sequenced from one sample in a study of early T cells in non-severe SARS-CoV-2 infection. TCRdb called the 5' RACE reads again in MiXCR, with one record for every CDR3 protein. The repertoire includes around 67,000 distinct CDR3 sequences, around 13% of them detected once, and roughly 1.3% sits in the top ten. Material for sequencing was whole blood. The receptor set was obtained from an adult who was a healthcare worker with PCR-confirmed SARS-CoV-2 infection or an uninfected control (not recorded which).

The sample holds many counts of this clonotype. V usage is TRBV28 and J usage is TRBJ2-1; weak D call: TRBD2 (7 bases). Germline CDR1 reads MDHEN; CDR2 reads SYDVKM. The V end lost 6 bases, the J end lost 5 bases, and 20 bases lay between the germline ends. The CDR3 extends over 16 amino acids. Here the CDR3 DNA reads TGTGCCAGCAGCGCCGGTTCGGGGGGCGCCAACAATGAGCAGTTCTTC. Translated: CASSAGSGGANNEQFF.

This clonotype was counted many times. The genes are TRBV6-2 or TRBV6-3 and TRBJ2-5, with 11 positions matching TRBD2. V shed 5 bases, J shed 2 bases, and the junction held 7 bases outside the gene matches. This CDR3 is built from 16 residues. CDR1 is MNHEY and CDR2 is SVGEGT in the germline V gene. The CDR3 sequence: CASSPRLAGLQETQYF. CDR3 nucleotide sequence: TGTGCCAGCAGTCCCCGACTAGCGGGACTACAAGAGACCCAGTACTTC.

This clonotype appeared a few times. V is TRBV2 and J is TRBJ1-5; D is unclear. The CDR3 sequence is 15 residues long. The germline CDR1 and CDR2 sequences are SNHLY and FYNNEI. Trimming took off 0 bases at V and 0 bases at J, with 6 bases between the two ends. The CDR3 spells CASSEALISNQPQHF. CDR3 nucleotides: TGTGCCAGCAGTGAAGCGCTTATTAGCAATCAGCCCCAGCATTTT.

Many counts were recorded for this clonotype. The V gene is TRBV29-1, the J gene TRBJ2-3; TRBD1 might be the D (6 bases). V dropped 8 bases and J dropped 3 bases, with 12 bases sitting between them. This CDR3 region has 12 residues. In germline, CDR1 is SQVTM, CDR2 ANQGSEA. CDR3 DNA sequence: TGCAGCTCAAAAAGGGGGACAGATACGCAGTATTTT. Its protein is CSSKRGTDTQYF.

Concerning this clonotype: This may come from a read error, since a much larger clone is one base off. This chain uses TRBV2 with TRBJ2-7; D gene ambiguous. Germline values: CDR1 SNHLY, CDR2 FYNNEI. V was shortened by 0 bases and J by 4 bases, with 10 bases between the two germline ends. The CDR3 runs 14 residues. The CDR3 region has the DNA TGTGCCAGCAGTGAAGCCTTCGGAGAGTACGAGCAGTACTTC. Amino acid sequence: CASSEAFGEYEQYF. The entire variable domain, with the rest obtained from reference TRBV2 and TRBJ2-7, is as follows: EPEVTQTPSHQVTQMGQEVILRCVPISNHLYFYWYRQILGQKVEFLVSFYNNEISEKSEIFDDQFSVERPDGSNFTLKIRSTKLEDSAMYFCASSEAFGEYEQYFGPGTRLTVT.

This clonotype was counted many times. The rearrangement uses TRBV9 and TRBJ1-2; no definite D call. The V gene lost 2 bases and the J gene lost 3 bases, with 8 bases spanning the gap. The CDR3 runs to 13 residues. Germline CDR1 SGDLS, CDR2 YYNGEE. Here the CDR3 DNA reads TGTGCCAGCAGCGTCCAGGAGGACTATGGCTACACCTTC. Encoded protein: CASSVQEDYGYTF.

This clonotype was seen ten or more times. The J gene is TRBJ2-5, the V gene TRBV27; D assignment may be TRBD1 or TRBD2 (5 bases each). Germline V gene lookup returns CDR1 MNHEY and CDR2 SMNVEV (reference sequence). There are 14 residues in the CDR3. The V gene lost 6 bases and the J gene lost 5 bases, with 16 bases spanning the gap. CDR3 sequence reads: CASSPPGRAETQYF. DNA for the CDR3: TGTGCCAGCAGCCCCCCGGGACGGGCGGAGACCCAGTACTTC.

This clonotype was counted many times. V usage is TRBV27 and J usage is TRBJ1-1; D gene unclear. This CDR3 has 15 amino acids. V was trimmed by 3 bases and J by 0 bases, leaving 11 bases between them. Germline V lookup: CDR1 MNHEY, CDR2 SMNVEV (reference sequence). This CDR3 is CASSLARTMNTEAFF. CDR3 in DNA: TGTGCCAGCAGTTTGGCCCGGACCATGAACACTGAAGCTTTCTTT.

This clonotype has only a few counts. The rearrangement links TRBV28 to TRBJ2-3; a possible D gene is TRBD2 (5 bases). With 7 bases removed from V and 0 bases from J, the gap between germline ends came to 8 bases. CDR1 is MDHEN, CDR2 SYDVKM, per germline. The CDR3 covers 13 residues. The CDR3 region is CASKAGSTDTQYF. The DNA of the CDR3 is TGTGCCAGCAAGGCGGGTAGCACAGATACGCAGTATTTT.

CDR3 nucleotide sequence: TGTGCCAGCAGCTTAGGGGCCCCTGGAGCTTTCTTT. Encoded protein: CASSLGAPGAFF. V gene TRBV7-2 combines with J gene TRBJ1-1, with D unresolved. The V gene lost 1 base and the J gene lost 10 bases, with 10 bases spanning the gap. The CDR3 length is 12 residues. Germline CDR1 is SGHTA and CDR2 is FQGNSA.

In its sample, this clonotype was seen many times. The DNA for the CDR3 is TGTGCCAGCAGCATCCTACGACAGAAATTGAACACTGAAGCTTTCTTT. This sequence encodes CASSILRQKLNTEAFF. This chain joins TRBV7-9 and TRBJ1-1, with a weak D call TRBD1 (5 bases). From germline, CDR1 is SEHNR and CDR2 FQNEAQ (reference sequence). This CDR3 has 16 residues. Trimming took off 5 bases at V and 0 bases at J, with 16 bases between the two ends.

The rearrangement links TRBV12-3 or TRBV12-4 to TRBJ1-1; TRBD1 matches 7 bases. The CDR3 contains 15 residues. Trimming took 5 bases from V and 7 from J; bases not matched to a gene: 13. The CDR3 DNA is TGTGCCAGCAGTCCTACCACAGGGGTAGGGGGTGAAGCTTTCTTT. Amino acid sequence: CASSPTTGVGGEAFF.

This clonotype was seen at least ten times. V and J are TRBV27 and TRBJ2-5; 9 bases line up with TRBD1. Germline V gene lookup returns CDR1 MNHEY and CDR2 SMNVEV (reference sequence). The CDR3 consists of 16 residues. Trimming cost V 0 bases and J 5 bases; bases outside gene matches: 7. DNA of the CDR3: TGTGCCAGCAGTTTATCGCCGGGACAGGGAATCGAGACCCAGTACTTC. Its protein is CASSLSPGQGIETQYF.

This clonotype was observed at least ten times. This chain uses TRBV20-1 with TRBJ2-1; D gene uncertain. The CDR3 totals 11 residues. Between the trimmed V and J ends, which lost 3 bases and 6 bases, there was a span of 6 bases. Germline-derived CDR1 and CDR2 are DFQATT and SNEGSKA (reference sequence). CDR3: CSASHINEQFF. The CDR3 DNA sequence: TGCAGTGCTAGTCATATCAATGAGCAGTTCTTC.

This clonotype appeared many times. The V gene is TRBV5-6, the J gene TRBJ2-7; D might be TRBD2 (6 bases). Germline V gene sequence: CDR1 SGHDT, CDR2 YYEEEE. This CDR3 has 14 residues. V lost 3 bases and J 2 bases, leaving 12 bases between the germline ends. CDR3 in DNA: TGTGCCAGCAGCTGGGCCGGGACTCCCTACGAGCAGTACTTC. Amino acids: CASSWAGTPYEQYF.

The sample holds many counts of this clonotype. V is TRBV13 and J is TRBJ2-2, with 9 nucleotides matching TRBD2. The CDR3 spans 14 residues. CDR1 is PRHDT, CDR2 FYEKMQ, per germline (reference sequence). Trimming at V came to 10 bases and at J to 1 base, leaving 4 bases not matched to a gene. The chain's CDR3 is CATATSGNTGELFF. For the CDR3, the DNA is TGTGCCACCGCGACTAGCGGGAACACCGGGGAGCTGTTTTTT.

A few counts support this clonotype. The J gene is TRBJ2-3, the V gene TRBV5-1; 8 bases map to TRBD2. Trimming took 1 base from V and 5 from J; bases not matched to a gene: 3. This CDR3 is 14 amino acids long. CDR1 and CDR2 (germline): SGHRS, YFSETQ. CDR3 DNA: TGCGCCAGCAGCTTGAGCGGGAGAGGAGATACGCAGTATTTT. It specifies CASSLSGRGDTQYF.

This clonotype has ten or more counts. This CDR3 is CASPTDREQFF. Written as DNA, the CDR3 is TGTGCCAGCCCGACGGATCGTGAGCAGTTCTTC. V is TRBV2 and J is TRBJ2-1; D uncertain. V shed 8 bases and J shed 9 bases, with 11 bases lying between them. The V gene's germline CDR1 is SNHLY and CDR2 FYNNEI. There are 11 residues in the CDR3.

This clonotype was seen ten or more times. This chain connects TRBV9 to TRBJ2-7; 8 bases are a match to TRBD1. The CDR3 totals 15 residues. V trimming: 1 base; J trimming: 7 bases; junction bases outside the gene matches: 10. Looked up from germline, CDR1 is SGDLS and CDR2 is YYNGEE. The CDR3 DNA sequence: TGTGCCAGCAGCGTATACCCCGGACAGGGTAGGGAGCAGTACTTC. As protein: CASSVYPGQGREQYF.

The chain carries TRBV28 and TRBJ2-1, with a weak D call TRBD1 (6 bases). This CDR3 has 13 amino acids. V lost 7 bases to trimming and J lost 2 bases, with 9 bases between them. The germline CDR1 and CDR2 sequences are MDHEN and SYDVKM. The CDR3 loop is CASKQGPYNEQFF. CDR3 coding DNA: TGTGCCAGCAAACAGGGTCCCTACAATGAGCAGTTCTTC. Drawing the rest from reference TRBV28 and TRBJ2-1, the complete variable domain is DVKVTQSSRYLVKRTGEKVFLECVQDMDHENMFWYRQDPGLGLRLIYFSYDVKMKEKGDIPEGYSVSREKKERFSLILESASTNQTSMYLCASKQGPYNEQFFGPGTRLTVL.

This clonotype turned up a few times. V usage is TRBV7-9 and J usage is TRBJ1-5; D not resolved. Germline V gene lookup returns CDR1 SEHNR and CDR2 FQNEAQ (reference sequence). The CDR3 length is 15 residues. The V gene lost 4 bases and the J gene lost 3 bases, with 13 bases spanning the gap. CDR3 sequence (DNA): TGTGCCAGCAGCTCGCAGGACGGATACAATCAGCCCCAGCATTTT. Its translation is CASSSQDGYNQPQHF.

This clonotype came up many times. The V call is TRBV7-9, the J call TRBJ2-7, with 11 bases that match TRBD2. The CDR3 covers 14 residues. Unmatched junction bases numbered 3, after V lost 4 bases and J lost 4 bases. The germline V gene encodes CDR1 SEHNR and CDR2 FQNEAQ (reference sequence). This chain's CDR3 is CASSSTSGVYEQYF. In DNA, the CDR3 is TGTGCCAGCAGCTCGACTAGCGGGGTATACGAGCAGTACTTC.